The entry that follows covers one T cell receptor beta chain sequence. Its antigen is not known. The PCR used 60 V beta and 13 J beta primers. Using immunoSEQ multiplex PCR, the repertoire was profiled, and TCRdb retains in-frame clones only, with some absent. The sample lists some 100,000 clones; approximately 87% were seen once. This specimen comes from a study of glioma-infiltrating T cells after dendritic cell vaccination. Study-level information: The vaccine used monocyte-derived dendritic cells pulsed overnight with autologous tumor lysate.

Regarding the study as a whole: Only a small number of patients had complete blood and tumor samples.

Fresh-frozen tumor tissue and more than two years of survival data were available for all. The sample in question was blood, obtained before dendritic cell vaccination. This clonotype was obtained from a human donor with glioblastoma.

In DNA, the CDR3 is TGTGCCAGTAGTCCGACAGAATTAGCCAAAAACATTCAGTACTTC. Amino acid sequence: CASSPTELAKNIQYF. The genes are TRBV19 and TRBJ2-4; D may be TRBD1 (5 bases). CDR3 length: 15 amino acids. The germline V gene encodes CDR1 LNHDA and CDR2 SQIVND (reference sequence). V was cut by 5 bases and J by 0 bases, with 11 bases left in between.